Following are 4 T cell receptor beta chains from one sample sequenced in a study of blood T cell repertoires in COVID-19. Repertoires were generated with immunoSEQ multiplex PCR, while TCRdb's copy carries only in-frame clones and drops some. The table records 90,000 to 120,000 clones, roughly 90% of them present only once. Material for sequencing was peripheral blood. All receptors derive from a man in his forties with active or convalescent COVID-19.

The J gene is TRBJ2-7, the V gene TRBV5-1, with 7 bases lining up with TRBD2. This CDR3 comprises 14 residues. The junction had 7 bases not matched to a gene; V was cut back by 2 bases and J by 5 bases. Germline V gene lookup returns CDR1 SGHRS and CDR2 YFSETQ. CDR3 in amino acids: CASSFEGGPDEQYF. The CDR3, as DNA: TGCGCCAGCAGCTTCGAGGGAGGGCCCGACGAGCAGTACTTC.

The rearrangement uses TRBV19 and TRBJ2-5, with 12 bases fitting TRBD2. The CDR3 contains 17 residues. Trimming took 1 base from V and 4 from J; bases not matched to a gene: 7. Germline loops: CDR1 LNHDA, CDR2 SQIVND (reference sequence). Here the CDR3 DNA reads TGTGCCAGTAGTATAGGAGGACTAGCGGGGATGCGAGAGACCCAGTACTTC. Amino acids: CASSIGGLAGMRETQYF.

J is TRBJ2-7 and V is TRBV20-1; a weak D match, TRBD2 (6 bases). CDR1 DFQATT and CDR2 SNEGSKA come from the germline V gene (reference sequence). The V gene lost 1 base and the J gene lost 12 bases, with 13 bases spanning the gap. The CDR3 extends over 11 amino acids. The CDR3 DNA follows: TGCAGTGCTAGAGGCCCCGGGGGACCGTACTTC. It yields the protein CSARGPGGPYF.

V usage is TRBV9 and J usage is TRBJ1-3; weak D call: TRBD1 (5 bases). V lost 3 bases to trimming and J lost 1 base, with 11 bases between them. The CDR3 contains 15 residues. CDR1 is SGDLS, CDR2 YYNGEE, per germline. As DNA, the CDR3 is TGTGCCAGCAGCGCCTCCCCAGGGTCTGGAAACACCATATATTTT. Its protein product is CASSASPGSGNTIYF.